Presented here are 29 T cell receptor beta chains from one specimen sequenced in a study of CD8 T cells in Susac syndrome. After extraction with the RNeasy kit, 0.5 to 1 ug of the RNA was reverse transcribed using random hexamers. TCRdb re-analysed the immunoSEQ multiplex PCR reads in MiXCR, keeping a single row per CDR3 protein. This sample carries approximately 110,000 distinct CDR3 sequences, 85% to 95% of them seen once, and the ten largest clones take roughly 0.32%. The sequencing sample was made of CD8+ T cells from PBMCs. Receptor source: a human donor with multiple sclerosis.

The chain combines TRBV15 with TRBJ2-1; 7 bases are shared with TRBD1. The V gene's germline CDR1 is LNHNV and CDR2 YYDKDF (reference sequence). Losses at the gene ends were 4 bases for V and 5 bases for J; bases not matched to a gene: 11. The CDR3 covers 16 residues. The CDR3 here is CATSNPRGRTHNEQFF. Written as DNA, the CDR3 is TGTGCCACCAGCAATCCGAGGGGGCGAACCCACAATGAGCAGTTCTTC.

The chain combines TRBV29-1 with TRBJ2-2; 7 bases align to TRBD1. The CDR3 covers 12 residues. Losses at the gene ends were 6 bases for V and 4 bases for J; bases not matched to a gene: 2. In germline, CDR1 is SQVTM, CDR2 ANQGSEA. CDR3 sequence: CSVPGGTGELFF. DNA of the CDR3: TGCAGCGTCCCAGGGGGCACCGGGGAGCTGTTTTTT.

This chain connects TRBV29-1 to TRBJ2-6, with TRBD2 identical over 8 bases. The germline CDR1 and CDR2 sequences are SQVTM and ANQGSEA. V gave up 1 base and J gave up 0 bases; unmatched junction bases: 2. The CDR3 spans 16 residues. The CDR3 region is CSVEGTSSSGANVLTF. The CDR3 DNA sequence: TGCAGCGTTGAAGGGACTAGCTCCTCTGGGGCCAACGTCCTGACTTTC.

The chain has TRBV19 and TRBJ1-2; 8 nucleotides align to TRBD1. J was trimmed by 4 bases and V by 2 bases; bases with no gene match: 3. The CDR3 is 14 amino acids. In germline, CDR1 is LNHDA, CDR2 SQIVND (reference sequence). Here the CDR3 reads CASSIQGAGYGYTF. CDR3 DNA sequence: TGTGCCAGTAGTATACAGGGGGCAGGCTATGGCTACACCTTC.

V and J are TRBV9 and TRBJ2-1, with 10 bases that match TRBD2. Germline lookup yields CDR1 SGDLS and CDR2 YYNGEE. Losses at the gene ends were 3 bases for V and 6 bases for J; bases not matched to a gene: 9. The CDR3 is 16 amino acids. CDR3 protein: CASSGESGRALNEQFF. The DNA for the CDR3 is TGTGCCAGCAGCGGAGAAAGCGGGAGGGCCCTCAATGAGCAGTTCTTC.

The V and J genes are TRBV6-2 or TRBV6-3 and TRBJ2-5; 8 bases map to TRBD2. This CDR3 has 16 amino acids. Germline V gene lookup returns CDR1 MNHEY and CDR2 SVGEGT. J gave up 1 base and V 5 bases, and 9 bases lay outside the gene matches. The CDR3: CASSVRRGGFQETQYF. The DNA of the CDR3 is TGTGCCAGCAGTGTTCGTCGGGGGGGGTTCCAAGAGACCCAGTACTTC.

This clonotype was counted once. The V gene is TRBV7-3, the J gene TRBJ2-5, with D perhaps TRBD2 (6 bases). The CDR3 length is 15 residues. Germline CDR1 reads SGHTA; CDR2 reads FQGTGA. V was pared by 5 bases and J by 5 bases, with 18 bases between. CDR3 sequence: CASSPSGVGVETQYF. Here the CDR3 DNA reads TGTGCCAGCAGCCCCTCGGGGGTGGGCGTGGAGACCCAGTACTTC.

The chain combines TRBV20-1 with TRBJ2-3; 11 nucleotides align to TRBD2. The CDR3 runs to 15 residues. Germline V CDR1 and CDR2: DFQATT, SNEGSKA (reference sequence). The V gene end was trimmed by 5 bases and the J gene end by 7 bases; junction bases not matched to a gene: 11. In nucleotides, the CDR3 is TGCAGTGCTGGATTCCGACTAGCGGGAATTTATACGCAGTATTTT. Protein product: CSAGFRLAGIYTQYF.

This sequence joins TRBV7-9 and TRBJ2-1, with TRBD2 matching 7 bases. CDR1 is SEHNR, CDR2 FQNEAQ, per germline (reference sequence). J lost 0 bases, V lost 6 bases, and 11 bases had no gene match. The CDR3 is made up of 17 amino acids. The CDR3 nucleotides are TGTGCCAGCAGGACCCTGGGGCGGGAGTCCTCCTACAATGAGCAGTTCTTC. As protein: CASRTLGRESSYNEQFF. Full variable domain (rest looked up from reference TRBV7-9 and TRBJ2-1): DTGVSQNPRHKITKRGQNVTFRCDPISEHNRLYWYRQTLGQGPEFLTYFQNEAQLEKSRLLSDRFSAERPKGSFSTLEIQRTEQGDSAMYLCASRTLGRESSYNEQFFGPGTRLTVL.

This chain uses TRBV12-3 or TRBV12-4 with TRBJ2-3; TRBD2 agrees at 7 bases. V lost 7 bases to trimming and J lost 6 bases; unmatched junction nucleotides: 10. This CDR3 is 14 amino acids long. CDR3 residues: CASTPGRVGDTQYF. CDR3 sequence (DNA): TGTGCCAGCACCCCAGGGAGGGTTGGGGATACGCAGTATTTT.

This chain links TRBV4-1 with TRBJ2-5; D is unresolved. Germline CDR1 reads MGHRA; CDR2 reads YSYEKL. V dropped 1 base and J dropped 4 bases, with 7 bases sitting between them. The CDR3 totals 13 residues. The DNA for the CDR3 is TGCGCCAGCAGCCAAGTAACCTTAGAGACCCAGTACTTC. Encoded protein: CASSQVTLETQYF.

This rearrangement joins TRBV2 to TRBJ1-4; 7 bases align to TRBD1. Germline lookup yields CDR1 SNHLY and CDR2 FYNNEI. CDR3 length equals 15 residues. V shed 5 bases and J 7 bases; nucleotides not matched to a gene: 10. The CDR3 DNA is TGTGCCAGCAGTTCGACAGGGATGAGGGTTGAAAAACTGTTTTTT. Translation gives CASSSTGMRVEKLFF. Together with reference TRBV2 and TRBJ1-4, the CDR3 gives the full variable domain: EPEVTQTPSHQVTQMGQEVILRCVPISNHLYFYWYRQILGQKVEFLVSFYNNEISEKSEIFDDQFSVERPDGSNFTLKIRSTKLEDSAMYFCASSSTGMRVEKLFFGSGTQLSVL.

The DNA of the CDR3 is TGTGCCAGCAGCGTAGGGCCGACACAAGAGACCCAGTACTTC. The encoded protein is CASSVGPTQETQYF. This rearrangement joins TRBV9 to TRBJ2-5; D is unclear. Germline values: CDR1 SGDLS, CDR2 YYNGEE. This CDR3 has 14 residues. V was shortened by 0 bases and J by 2 bases, with 8 bases between the two germline ends.

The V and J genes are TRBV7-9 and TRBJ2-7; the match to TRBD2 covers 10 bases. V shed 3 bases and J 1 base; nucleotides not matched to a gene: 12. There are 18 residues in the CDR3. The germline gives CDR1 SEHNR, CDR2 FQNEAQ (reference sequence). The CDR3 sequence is CASSFGGPTSGPSYEQYV. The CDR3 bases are TGTGCCAGCAGCTTCGGGGGACCGACTAGCGGGCCGTCCTACGAGCAGTACGTC.

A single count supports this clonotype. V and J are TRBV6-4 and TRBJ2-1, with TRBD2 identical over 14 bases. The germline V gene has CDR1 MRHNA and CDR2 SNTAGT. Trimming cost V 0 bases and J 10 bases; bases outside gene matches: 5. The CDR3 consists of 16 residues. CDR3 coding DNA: TGTGCCAGCAGTGACTCGACTAGCGGGAGGGCAAGGGAGCAGTTCTTC. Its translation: CASSDSTSGRAREQFF.

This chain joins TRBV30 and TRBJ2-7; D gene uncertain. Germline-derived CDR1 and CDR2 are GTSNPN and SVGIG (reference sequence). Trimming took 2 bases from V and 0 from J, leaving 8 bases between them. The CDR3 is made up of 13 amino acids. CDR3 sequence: CAWSPGSSYEQYV. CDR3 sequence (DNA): TGTGCCTGGAGTCCCGGTAGCTCCTACGAGCAGTACGTC.

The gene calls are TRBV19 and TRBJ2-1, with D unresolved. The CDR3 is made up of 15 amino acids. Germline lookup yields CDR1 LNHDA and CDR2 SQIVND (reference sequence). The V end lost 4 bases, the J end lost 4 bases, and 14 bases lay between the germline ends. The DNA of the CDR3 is TGTGCCAGTAGTACAAGCCTCTCGCTGTACAATGAGCAGTTCTTC. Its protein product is CASSTSLSLYNEQFF. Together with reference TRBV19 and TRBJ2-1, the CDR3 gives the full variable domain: DGGITQSPKYLFRKEGQNVTLSCEQNLNHDAMYWYRQDPGQGLRLIYYSQIVNDFQKGDIAEGYSVSREKKESFPLTVTSAQKNPTAFYLCASSTSLSLYNEQFFGPGTRLTVL.

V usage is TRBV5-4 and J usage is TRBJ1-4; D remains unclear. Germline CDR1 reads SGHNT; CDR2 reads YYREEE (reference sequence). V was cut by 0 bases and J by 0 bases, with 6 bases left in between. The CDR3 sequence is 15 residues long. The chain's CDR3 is CASSLDTPTNEKLFF. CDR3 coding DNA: TGTGCCAGCAGCTTGGATACACCAACTAATGAAAAACTGTTTTTT.

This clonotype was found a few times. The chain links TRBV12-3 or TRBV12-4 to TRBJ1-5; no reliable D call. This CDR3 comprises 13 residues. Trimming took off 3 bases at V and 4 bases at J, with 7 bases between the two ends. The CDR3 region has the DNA TGTGCCAGCAGTTTGGGCCAGAATCAGCCCCAGCATTTT. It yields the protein CASSLGQNQPQHF.

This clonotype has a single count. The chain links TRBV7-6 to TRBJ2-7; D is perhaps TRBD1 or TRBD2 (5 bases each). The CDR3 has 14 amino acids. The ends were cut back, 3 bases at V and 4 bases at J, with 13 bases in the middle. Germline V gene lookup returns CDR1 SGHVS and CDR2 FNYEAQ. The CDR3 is CASSLGTPGYEQYF. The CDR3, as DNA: TGTGCCAGCAGCTTGGGGACCCCCGGGTACGAGCAGTACTTC.

The CDR3 is CASSMGSDTQYF. The CDR3, as DNA: TGTGCCAGTAGTATGGGGTCAGATACGCAGTATTTT. This sequence joins TRBV19 and TRBJ2-3; D gene ambiguous. The V end was cut by 3 bases, the J end by 4 bases, with 5 bases between. Germline V gene sequence: CDR1 LNHDA, CDR2 SQIVND (reference sequence). The CDR3 covers 12 residues. The full variable domain, its missing parts supplied by reference TRBV19 and TRBJ2-3, is DGGITQSPKYLFRKEGQNVTLSCEQNLNHDAMYWYRQDPGQGLRLIYYSQIVNDFQKGDIAEGYSVSREKKESFPLTVTSAQKNPTAFYLCASSMGSDTQYFGPGTRLTVL.

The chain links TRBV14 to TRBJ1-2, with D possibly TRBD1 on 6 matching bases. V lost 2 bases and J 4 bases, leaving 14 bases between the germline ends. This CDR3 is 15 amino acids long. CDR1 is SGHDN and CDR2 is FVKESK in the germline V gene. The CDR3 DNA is TGTGCCAGCAGCCAAAACAGGGACAAGTCCTATGGCTACACCTTC. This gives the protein CASSQNRDKSYGYTF.

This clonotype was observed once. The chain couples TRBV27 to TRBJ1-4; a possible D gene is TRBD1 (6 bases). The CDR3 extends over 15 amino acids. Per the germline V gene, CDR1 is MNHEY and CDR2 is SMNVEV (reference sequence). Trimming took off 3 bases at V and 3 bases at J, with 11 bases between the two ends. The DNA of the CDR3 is TGTGCCAGCAGTTTGTGGGCAGGGGCTAATGAAAAACTGTTTTTT. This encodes CASSLWAGANEKLFF.

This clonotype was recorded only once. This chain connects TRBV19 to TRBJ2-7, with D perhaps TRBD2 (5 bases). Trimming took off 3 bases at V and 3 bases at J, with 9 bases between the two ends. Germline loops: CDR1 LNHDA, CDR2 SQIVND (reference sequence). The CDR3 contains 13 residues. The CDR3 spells CASSIPGNYEQYF. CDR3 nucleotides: TGTGCCAGTAGTATCCCGGGGAACTACGAGCAGTACTTC.

The CDR3 DNA sequence: TGCAGCGTTACCGGGACAGGGGTGGTTGGCTATGGCTACACCTTC. Translating it yields CSVTGTGVVGYGYTF. The rearrangement links TRBV29-1 to TRBJ1-2; 10 nucleotides align to TRBD1. Germline V lookup: CDR1 SQVTM, CDR2 ANQGSEA. The V gene end was trimmed by 5 bases and the J gene end by 4 bases; junction bases not matched to a gene: 10. The CDR3 covers 15 residues.

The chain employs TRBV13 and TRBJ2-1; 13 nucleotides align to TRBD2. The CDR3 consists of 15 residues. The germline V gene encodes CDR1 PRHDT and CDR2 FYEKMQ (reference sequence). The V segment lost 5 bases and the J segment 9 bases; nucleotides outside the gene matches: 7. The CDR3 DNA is TGTGCCAGCAGCCCCGGGACTAGCGGGAAAGTTGAGCAGTTCTTC. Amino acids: CASSPGTSGKVEQFF.

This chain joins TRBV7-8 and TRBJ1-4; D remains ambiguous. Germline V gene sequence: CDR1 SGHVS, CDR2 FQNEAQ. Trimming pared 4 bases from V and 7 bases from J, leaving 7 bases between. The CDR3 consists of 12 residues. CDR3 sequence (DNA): TGTGCCAGCAGCTCATACTCTGAAAAACTGTTTTTT. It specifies CASSSYSEKLFF.

CDR3 nucleotide sequence: TGTGCCACCAGCATGCGGGGATACTACAATGAGCAGTTCTTC. Translating gives CATSMRGYYNEQFF. This chain joins TRBV24-1 and TRBJ2-1, with D perhaps TRBD2 (6 bases). Between the trimmed V and J ends, which lost 7 bases and 3 bases, there was a span of 12 bases. The CDR3 loop spans 14 amino acids. The germline CDR1 and CDR2 sequences are KGHDR and SFDVKD.

The CDR3: CASTLGTAQETQYF. CDR3 bases: TGTGCCAGCACCTTGGGGACAGCCCAAGAGACCCAGTACTTC. The chain carries TRBV2 and TRBJ2-5; 7 nucleotides agree with TRBD1. The V gene end was trimmed by 7 bases and the J gene end by 1 base; junction bases not matched to a gene: 6. CDR3 length: 14 amino acids. The germline V gene encodes CDR1 SNHLY and CDR2 FYNNEI.